Listed below are T cell receptor beta chains from one sample, sequenced in a study of blood T cell repertoires in COVID-19. Data came from immunoSEQ multiplex PCR; TCRdb stores just in-frame clones and leaves some out. The table shows 120,000 to 150,000 clones, with 80% occurring only once. Sequencing input: peripheral blood. The receptor source for this set is a man aged 60 to 69 with active or convalescent COVID-19. Both conserved end residues are part of each CDR3. D genes are given only for firm matches. For some rows the clone size is stated as once, few or many, or as a class when expanded; others skip it.

TRBV6-5	TRBJ1-5	NA	14	NA	TGTGCCAGCAGCAATACCAGAGGCGATCAGCCCCAGCATTTT	CASSNTRGDQPQHF
TRBV6-5	TRBJ1-1	NA	12	NA	TGTGCCAGCTCCCTGAGAGGTGCACGAGCTTTCTTT	CASSLRGARAFF
TRBV4-3	TRBJ1-1	NA	17	NA	TGCGCCAGCAGCCAAGATCTGGAGAAACCCTACGGGACTGAAGCTTTCTTT	CASSQDLEKPYGTEAFF
TRBV4-3	TRBJ1-1	NA	13	NA	TGCGCCAGCAGCCTGGGAGGGGGCACTGAAGCTTTCTTT	CASSLGGGTEAFF
TRBV19	TRBJ1-4	TRBD1	13	NA	TGTGCCAGTAGTATAAGTGACAGGGGGTGGCTGTTTTTT	CASSISDRGWLFF
TRBV14	TRBJ2-7	TRBD1	16	few	TGTGCCAGCAGCCAAATTTGGGGACAGGGGTCCTACGAGCAGTACTTC	CASSQIWGQGSYEQYF
TRBV28	TRBJ1-4	TRBD1	16	few	TGTGCCAGCAGCCGAGGGAGCACAGGGGTAGGTGAAAAACTGTTTTTT	CASSRGSTGVGEKLFF
TRBV13	TRBJ2-2	NA	15	NA	TGTGCCAGCAGCTTAAACCCGACTAGTTACGGGGAGCTGTTTTTT	CASSLNPTSYGELFF
TRBV19	TRBJ1-2	NA	19	few	TGTGCCAGTACCCCTCGGGGAGGTGGCAGTTCGGGGCGATTCTATGGCTACACCTTC	CASTPRGGGSSGRFYGYTF
TRBV18	TRBJ2-2	NA	15	once	TGTGCCAGCTCACAACAGGGCCCGAACACCGGGGAGCTGTTTTTT	CASSQQGPNTGELFF
TRBV7-9	TRBJ1-1	NA	13	NA	TGTGCCAGCAGCTTAGTCACTAGCACTGAAGCTTTCTTT	CASSLVTSTEAFF
TRBV27	TRBJ2-5	NA	13	NA	TGTGCCAGCGCTCGAGGGTTGGGGGAGACCCAGTACTTC	CASARGLGETQYF
TRBV28	TRBJ1-1	TRBD1	14	NA	TGTGCCAGCAGTAAAGGGGGCGCGGCAACTGAAGCTTTCTTT	CASSKGGAATEAFF
TRBV2	TRBJ2-5	NA	12	NA	TGTGCCAGCACGAACGAGGTGGAGACCCAGTACTTC	CASTNEVETQYF
TRBV27	TRBJ2-3	NA	12	NA	TGTGCCAGCAGTACCCTAGGAGATACGCAGTATTTT	CASSTLGDTQYF
TRBV27	TRBJ2-2	NA	13	NA	TGTGCCAGCAGTTTAAGGAGGGCCGGGGAGCTGTTTTTT	CASSLRRAGELFF
TRBV5-1	TRBJ1-2	NA	17	NA	TGCGCCAGCAGCTTGGCCCCGACTGCTACCGCTAACTATGGCTACACCTTC	CASSLAPTATANYGYTF
TRBV29-1	TRBJ2-7	TRBD2	11	NA	TGCAGCGTTAGCGGGAGATTCGAGCAGTACTTC	CSVSGRFEQYF
TRBV5-6	TRBJ2-5	NA	14	NA	TGTGCCAGCAGCTTGGCCCTAGACCAAGAGACCCAGTACTTC	CASSLALDQETQYF